Presented here are 20 T cell receptor beta chains from one specimen sequenced in a study of OX40 agonist ivuxolimab in advanced cancers. TCRdb keeps only in-frame clones here, not all; method: immunoSEQ multiplex PCR. The repertoire holds tens of thousands of clones, with around 87% as singletons. Sequences were derived from CD4+ or CD8+ T cells sorted from blood, sampled in a trial of the OX40 agonist ivuxolimab. The source of these receptors is an adult with an advanced solid tumor such as melanoma, head and neck, liver or kidney cancer.

The CDR3 is CATRSGGIVADTQYF. The CDR3 coding sequence is TGTGCCACCCGCTCCGGGGGGATAGTGGCAGATACGCAGTATTTT. The rearrangement joins TRBV2 to TRBJ2-3, with TRBD2 matching 7 bases. The J segment lost 4 bases and the V segment lost 10 bases, leaving 14 bases of the junction unmatched. Germline CDR1 SNHLY, CDR2 FYNNEI. The length of the CDR3 is 15 residues.

The CDR3 DNA reads TGTGCCAGCAGCCTAGCGGGAGTAGGAGAGACCCAGTACTTC. It translates to CASSLAGVGETQYF. The V and J genes are TRBV14 and TRBJ2-5, with 9 bases identical to TRBD2. The germline V gene has CDR1 SGHDN and CDR2 FVKESK. The CDR3 contains 14 residues. V shed 4 bases and J 4 bases; nucleotides not matched to a gene: 4.

The chain joins TRBV2 to TRBJ2-5, with D possibly being TRBD2 (5 bases). The V and J ends lost 7 bases and 5 bases respectively, with 14 bases between them. The CDR3 is 13 amino acids. Germline values: CDR1 SNHLY, CDR2 FYNNEI. The CDR3 DNA reads TGTGCCAGCACCAGAGGGTATACGGAGACCCAGTACTTC. Translated: CASTRGYTETQYF. Based on the CDR3 plus reference TRBV2 and TRBJ2-5, the full variable domain is EPEVTQTPSHQVTQMGQEVILRCVPISNHLYFYWYRQILGQKVEFLVSFYNNEISEKSEIFDDQFSVERPDGSNFTLKIRSTKLEDSAMYFCASTRGYTETQYFGPGTRLLVL.

This chain links TRBV5-6 with TRBJ1-1; a possible D gene is TRBD1 (5 bases). Per germline, CDR1 SGHDT and CDR2 YYEEEE. Trimming took off 0 bases at V and 4 bases at J, with 10 bases between the two ends. The CDR3 totals 14 residues. The CDR3 DNA is TGTGCCAGCAGCTTGGCTAGGGGAGTCACTGAAGCTTTCTTT. Protein sequence: CASSLARGVTEAFF.

The chain combines TRBV27 with TRBJ2-3, with D perhaps TRBD2 (5 bases). There are 13 residues in the CDR3. V dropped 2 bases and J dropped 4 bases, with 7 bases sitting between them. CDR1 is MNHEY, CDR2 SMNVEV, per germline (reference sequence). The CDR3: CASSLGGPDTQYF. The CDR3 DNA reads TGTGCCAGCAGTTTAGGAGGTCCAGATACGCAGTATTTT.

This chain connects TRBV5-1 to TRBJ2-1, with no clear D. There are 14 residues in the CDR3. CDR1 SGHRS and CDR2 YFSETQ come from the germline V gene. Between the trimmed V and J ends, which lost 4 bases and 6 bases, there was a span of 14 bases. The chain's CDR3 is CASSPSWTANEQFF. The DNA of the CDR3 is TGCGCCAGCAGCCCTTCTTGGACGGCCAATGAGCAGTTCTTC.

This sequence joins TRBV6-5 and TRBJ2-2; tentatively, D is TRBD2 (5 bases). This CDR3 comprises 15 residues. CDR1 MNHEY and CDR2 SVGAGI come from the germline V gene. Trimming shortened V by 5 bases and J by 0 bases, and 10 bases separated the two germline ends. The CDR3 DNA reads as TGTGCCAGCAGTCTGACTACTACGAACACCGGGGAGCTGTTTTTT. As protein: CASSLTTTNTGELFF.

The chain has TRBV30 and TRBJ1-1, with D uncertain. This CDR3 contains 13 residues. V shed 5 bases and J shed 1 base, with 11 bases lying between them. The germline gives CDR1 GTSNPN, CDR2 SVGIG (reference sequence). CDR3 in DNA: TGTGCCTGGTCCCTCACAGAGAACACTGAAGCTTTCTTT. Amino acids: CAWSLTENTEAFF.

The chain joins TRBV29-1 to TRBJ1-2, with D possibly matching TRBD1 (5 bases). V lost 4 bases and J 7 bases, leaving 19 bases between the germline ends. Germline CDR1 SQVTM, CDR2 ANQGSEA. The CDR3 runs 14 residues. CDR3 amino acids: CSVANRDRRSGYTF. CDR3 DNA: TGCAGCGTTGCGAATAGGGACCGCCGTTCTGGCTACACCTTC.

The chain couples TRBV6-1 to TRBJ2-5; D possibly corresponds to TRBD2 (6 bases). The germline V gene encodes CDR1 MNHNS and CDR2 SASEGT. V was shortened by 2 bases and J by 0 bases, with 10 bases between the two germline ends. The CDR3 has 15 residues. The CDR3 DNA is TGTGCCAGCAGTGAAAGAACGGGGGACCAAGAGACCCAGTACTTC. It yields the protein CASSERTGDQETQYF.

The chain carries TRBV11-2 and TRBJ2-2; D is uncertain. Per germline, CDR1 SGHAT and CDR2 FQNNGV. This CDR3 is 13 amino acids long. V was clipped by 0 bases and J by 10 bases, with 9 bases between them. The CDR3 nucleotides read TGTGCCAGCAGCTTAGACCGCGTCGAGGAGCTGTTTTTT. This sequence encodes CASSLDRVEELFF.

This clone was counted between two and nine times. V is TRBV28 and J is TRBJ1-2; 8 bases align to TRBD1. V lost 2 bases, J lost 8 bases, and 7 bases stayed unmatched. Germline lookup yields CDR1 MDHEN and CDR2 SYDVKM. This CDR3 contains 14 residues. CDR3 loop: CASSLPHGQGGYTF. The DNA for the CDR3 is TGTGCCAGCAGTTTACCTCACGGACAGGGCGGCTACACCTTC.

The V call is TRBV11-2, the J call TRBJ1-4; 7 bases agree with TRBD1. V dropped 5 bases and J dropped 5; count of bases not matched to a gene: 5. The CDR3 has 14 amino acids. The V gene's germline CDR1 is SGHAT and CDR2 FQNNGV. As DNA, the CDR3 is TGTGCCAGCAGCCCACAGGGGTGGAATGAAAAACTGTTTTTT. It is translated as CASSPQGWNEKLFF.

The chain employs TRBV10-3 and TRBJ1-5; no definite D call. The CDR3 has 13 amino acids. V lost 5 bases to trimming and J lost 6 bases, with 11 bases between them. Germline CDR1 reads ENHRY; CDR2 reads SYGVKD. The CDR3 sequence: CAISREMGQPQHF. In nucleotides, the CDR3 is TGTGCCATCAGTCGGGAAATGGGTCAGCCCCAGCATTTT.

V and J are TRBV6-5 and TRBJ2-1; tentatively, D is TRBD1 (5 bases). The CDR3 runs 16 residues. Trimming left V 0 bases short and J 6 bases short, with 15 bases between. Germline CDR1 MNHEY, CDR2 SVGAGI. The CDR3 sequence is CASSYSIGEGANEQFF. The DNA for the CDR3 is TGTGCCAGCAGTTACTCGATAGGGGAAGGGGCCAATGAGCAGTTCTTC.

This chain uses TRBV5-3 with TRBJ1-1, with D perhaps TRBD1 (6 bases). TRBV5-3 is an ORF; its function is uncertain. V lost 0 bases, J lost 6 bases, and 15 bases lay in between. The CDR3 length is 15 residues. The CDR3 reads CARSLARGGISEAFF. The CDR3, as DNA: TGTGCCAGAAGCTTGGCAAGGGGGGGAATCTCTGAAGCTTTCTTT.

V gene TRBV28 combines with J gene TRBJ2-3, with D perhaps TRBD1 (5 bases). Germline CDR1 is MDHEN and CDR2 is SYDVKM. V gave up 10 bases and J gave up 5 bases, with 13 bases separating them. There are 12 residues in the CDR3. The CDR3 DNA follows: TGTGCCACCGCAGGGTATGGAGATACGCAGTATTTT. This sequence encodes CATAGYGDTQYF.

This rearrangement joins TRBV6-5 to TRBJ1-5; weak D call: TRBD1 (6 bases). Trimming pared 6 bases from V and 2 bases from J, leaving 11 bases between. The CDR3 runs 14 residues. Germline lookup yields CDR1 MNHEY and CDR2 SVGAGI. CDR3 protein: CASRAGAGNQPQHF. DNA for the CDR3: TGTGCCAGCAGGGCAGGGGCCGGCAATCAGCCCCAGCATTTT.

The chain combines TRBV2 with TRBJ2-2; perhaps TRBD2 as D (6 bases). The CDR3 loop spans 14 amino acids. Germline-derived CDR1 and CDR2 are SNHLY and FYNNEI. Deletions cut 4 bases from V and 5 bases from J, with 11 bases between. The chain's CDR3 is CASSVIGRTGELFF. The CDR3, as DNA: TGTGCCAGCAGTGTTATAGGGAGGACCGGGGAGCTGTTTTTT.

The chain uses TRBV9 and TRBJ1-1; D might be TRBD1 (5 bases). The germline CDR1 and CDR2 sequences are SGDLS and YYNGEE. The CDR3 is 13 residues long. V was cut by 0 bases and J by 4 bases, with 7 bases left in between. The CDR3 loop is CASSVGGTTEAFF. The CDR3 region has the DNA TGTGCCAGCAGCGTAGGGGGGACCACTGAAGCTTTCTTT.